Given below is one T cell receptor (beta chain) in context. Its matching antigen is unknown. This record comes from a study of T cells after yellow fever vaccination. Overall study results and limits: At 95% to 98% for CD4 and approximately 88% for CD8, most primary-vaccination clones showed up again after the booster.

The 5'RACE template-switching step produced TCR cDNA and added a universal primer site and UMIs. TCRdb used MiXCR to reprocess the 5' RACE reads, holding one entry per CDR3 protein. Of roughly 300,000 distinct CDR3 sequences in the sample, about 8.3% were seen once. Germline V lookup: CDR1 MGHDK, CDR2 SYGVNS. The CDR3 consists of 14 residues. Trimming cost V 2 bases and J 1 base, with 3 bases left between them. Sequenced here: PBMCs, sampled more than 40 days after the first yellow fever vaccination. This chain uses TRBV25-1 with TRBJ1-6; D is undetermined. This clonotype was sampled from a man aged 18 to 29 who received the YFV17D yellow fever vaccine. The CDR3 sequence is CASSEVSYNSPLHF. The CDR3 DNA follows: TGTGCCAGCAGTGAAGTATCCTATAATTCACCCCTCCACTTT. The full variable domain, its missing parts supplied by reference TRBV25-1 and TRBJ1-6, is EADIYQTPRYLVIGTGKKITLECSQTMGHDKMYWYQQDPGMELHLIHYSYGVNSTEKGDLSSESTVSRIRTEHFPLTLESARPSHTSQYLCASSEVSYNSPLHFGNGTRLTVT.